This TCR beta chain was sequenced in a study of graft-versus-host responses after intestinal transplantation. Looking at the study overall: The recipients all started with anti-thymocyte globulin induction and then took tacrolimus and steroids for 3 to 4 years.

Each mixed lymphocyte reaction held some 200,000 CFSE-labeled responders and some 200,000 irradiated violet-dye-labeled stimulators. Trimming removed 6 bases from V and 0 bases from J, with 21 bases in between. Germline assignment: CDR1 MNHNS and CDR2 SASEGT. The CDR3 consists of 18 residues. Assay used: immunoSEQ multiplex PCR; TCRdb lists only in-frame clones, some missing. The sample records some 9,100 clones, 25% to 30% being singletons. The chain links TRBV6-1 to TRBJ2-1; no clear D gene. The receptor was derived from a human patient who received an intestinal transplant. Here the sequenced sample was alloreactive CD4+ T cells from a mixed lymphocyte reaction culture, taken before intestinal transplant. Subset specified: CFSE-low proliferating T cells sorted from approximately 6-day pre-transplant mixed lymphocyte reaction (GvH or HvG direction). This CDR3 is CASRESTRPASSYNEQFF. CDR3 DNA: TGTGCCAGCAGGGAATCGACTCGGCCAGCCAGCTCCTACAATGAGCAGTTCTTC.